The next 26 T cell receptor beta chains were all read from a single sample in a study of identical twins. Via MiXCR, TCRdb re-called the 5' RACE reads, giving one row per CDR3 protein. This repertoire shows some 900,000 distinct CDR3 sequences, approximately 13% found once; its top ten account for around 1.5%. These sequences were also reported in another study, on yellow fever vaccine responses in identical twins.

Sequencing input: PBMCs. Every receptor here comes from a young woman in good health.

This clonotype occurred many times. The rearrangement links TRBV12-3 or TRBV12-4 to TRBJ1-4, with D perhaps TRBD1 (6 bases). The V end lost 7 bases, the J end lost 10 bases, and 19 bases lay between the germline ends. This CDR3 comprises 14 residues. This CDR3 is CASTQNRDNLKLFF. DNA for the CDR3: TGTGCCAGCACTCAGAACCGGGACAACCTAAAACTGTTTTTT.

This clonotype was found a few times. V usage is TRBV19 and J usage is TRBJ1-2, with 12 bases matching TRBD1. Germline V gene lookup returns CDR1 LNHDA and CDR2 SQIVND (reference sequence). The CDR3 length is 16 residues. V lost 6 bases, J lost 8 bases, and 13 bases stayed unmatched. The CDR3 here is CASRTSGTGGAYGYTF. The CDR3 DNA follows: TGTGCCAGTAGAACCTCCGGGACAGGGGGCGCCTACGGCTACACCTTC.

The CDR3 is CASSRMGTSGNEQYF. The CDR3 region has the DNA TGTGCCAGCAGCCGAATGGGGACTAGCGGAAACGAGCAGTACTTC. This sequence joins TRBV12-3 or TRBV12-4 and TRBJ2-7; 11 nucleotides align to TRBD2. This CDR3 has 15 amino acids. The V segment lost 6 bases and the J segment 5 bases; nucleotides outside the gene matches: 9.

This clonotype was seen more than once but under ten times. The chain links TRBV12-3 or TRBV12-4 to TRBJ1-4; 7 bases map to TRBD1. Losses at the gene ends were 3 bases for V and 8 bases for J; bases not matched to a gene: 6. The CDR3 covers 14 residues. The CDR3 sequence is CASSLEGAPEKLFF. The CDR3 DNA sequence: TGTGCCAGCAGTTTGGAGGGGGCGCCCGAAAAACTGTTTTTT.

This chain links TRBV6-1 with TRBJ1-2, with D perhaps TRBD1 (6 bases). The CDR3 consists of 15 residues. Germline V CDR1 and CDR2: MNHNS, SASEGT. Trimming removed 7 bases at V and 4 bases at J, with 19 bases between. The CDR3 here is CASNPKGDGVYGYTF. DNA of the CDR3: TGTGCCAGCAACCCCAAGGGGGACGGCGTCTATGGCTACACCTTC.

CDR3 amino acids: CASSLGVGVNYGYTF. CDR3 in DNA: TGTGCCAGCAGCTTGGGGGTTGGGGTGAACTATGGCTACACCTTC. The chain joins TRBV5-5 to TRBJ1-2, with no clear D. In germline, CDR1 is SGHKS, CDR2 YYEKEE (reference sequence). Trimming shortened V by 0 bases and J by 2 bases, and 11 bases separated the two germline ends. This CDR3 is 15 amino acids long.

The CDR3 coding sequence is TGTGCCAGTAGTACCTTGGGGACTAGCGCCTACAATGAGCAGTTCTTC. This gives the protein CASSTLGTSAYNEQFF. V is TRBV19 and J is TRBJ2-1, with TRBD2 identical over 10 bases. Germline assignment: CDR1 LNHDA and CDR2 SQIVND (reference sequence). With V trimmed by 4 bases and J by 2 bases, 5 bases remained unmatched. This CDR3 comprises 16 residues.

The rearrangement links TRBV11-3 to TRBJ2-1; D might be TRBD1 (5 bases). V dropped 1 base and J dropped 8 bases, with 15 bases sitting between them. Germline V gene sequence: CDR1 SGHNT, CDR2 YENEEA. This CDR3 spans 15 amino acids. The DNA for the CDR3 is TGTGCCAGCAGCTTAGCAGGGATAGGTTTTGATGAGCAGTTCTTC. It yields the protein CASSLAGIGFDEQFF.

The chain employs TRBV4-1 and TRBJ1-2; D not certain. Germline V gene data show CDR1 as MGHRA and CDR2 as YSYEKL. The CDR3 runs 15 residues. Deletions cut 4 bases from V and 4 bases from J, with 16 bases between. CDR3 sequence: CASSRAVWDSYGYTF. CDR3 sequence (DNA): TGCGCCAGCAGCCGAGCTGTTTGGGATAGCTATGGCTACACCTTC.

This clonotype was counted between two and nine times. This sequence joins TRBV7-3 and TRBJ2-1; D is unresolved. The CDR3 extends over 13 amino acids. V was pared by 9 bases and J by 1 base, with 10 bases between. In germline, CDR1 is SGHTA, CDR2 FQGTGA. The CDR3: CARSLGSYNEQFF. DNA of the CDR3: TGTGCCAGATCCCTGGGGTCCTACAATGAGCAGTTCTTC.

The sample holds many counts of this clonotype. The chain carries TRBV25-1 and TRBJ2-5; a possible D gene is TRBD2 (6 bases). The V gene lost 6 bases and the J gene lost 4 bases, with 12 bases spanning the gap. CDR3 size: 13 residues. The germline CDR1 and CDR2 sequences are MGHDK and SYGVNS. CDR3 nucleotide sequence: TGTGCCAGCAGCGTCGGGGGACCAGAGACCCAGTACTTC. Its protein is CASSVGGPETQYF.

This rearrangement joins TRBV3-1 to TRBJ2-7; D might be TRBD2 (5 bases). In germline, CDR1 is LGHDT, CDR2 YNNKEL (reference sequence). CDR3 length: 14 amino acids. V gave up 1 base and J gave up 0 bases, with 7 bases separating them. CDR3 amino acids: CASSQAGYSYEQYF. The CDR3 region has the DNA TGTGCCAGCAGCCAAGCGGGGTACTCCTACGAGCAGTACTTC.

This clonotype came up many times. The V call is TRBV2, the J call TRBJ2-2; 9 nucleotides align to TRBD1. Germline CDR1 reads SNHLY; CDR2 reads FYNNEI. This CDR3 is built from 17 residues. CDR3 amino acids: CAVRRDRVWANTGELFF. In DNA form, the CDR3 reads TGTGCAGTCCGCAGGGACAGGGTATGGGCGAACACCGGGGAGCTGTTTTTT.

The rearrangement uses TRBV6-1 and TRBJ2-6; a weak D match, TRBD2 (5 bases). V gave up 8 bases and J gave up 4 bases, with 18 bases separating them. CDR1 and CDR2 (germline): MNHNS, SASEGT. The CDR3 runs to 16 residues. As DNA, the CDR3 is TGTGCCAGCTCGCCCGAAGGTCCGGGAGGGGCCAACGTCCTGACTTTC. It is translated as CASSPEGPGGANVLTF.

The CDR3 DNA is TGTGCCAGCAGTTTATGGCCAGGTTCGAACACCGGGGAGCTGTTTTTT. This encodes CASSLWPGSNTGELFF. The chain has TRBV27 and TRBJ2-2, with D uncertain. Germline V lookup: CDR1 MNHEY, CDR2 SMNVEV (reference sequence). This CDR3 spans 16 amino acids. The V end lost 1 base, the J end lost 0 bases, and 9 bases lay between the germline ends.

This clonotype was recorded many times. This sequence joins TRBV28 and TRBJ2-7, with TRBD2 matching over 8 bases. J lost 2 bases, V lost 2 bases, and 2 bases had no gene match. This CDR3 region has 14 residues. Germline CDR1 reads MDHEN; CDR2 reads SYDVKM. The CDR3 DNA sequence: TGTGCCAGCAGTTTAGCGGGAGGTGCCTACGAGCAGTACTTC. Encoded protein: CASSLAGGAYEQYF.

The chain recombines TRBV11-2 with TRBJ2-5, with 11 bases that match TRBD1. The length of the CDR3 is 20 residues. The germline gives CDR1 SGHAT, CDR2 FQNNGV. J was trimmed by 5 bases and V by 4 bases; bases with no gene match: 21. The CDR3 here is CASSSSWTGGATLGGETQYF. CDR3 coding DNA: TGTGCCAGCAGCTCGTCGTGGACAGGGGGCGCGACGCTAGGGGGGGAGACCCAGTACTTC.

This clonotype was recorded at least ten times. This chain uses TRBV20-1 with TRBJ2-5; 7 bases match TRBD2. J gave up 5 bases and V 3 bases, and 3 bases lay outside the gene matches. The germline V gene has CDR1 DFQATT and CDR2 SNEGSKA (reference sequence). This CDR3 has 12 amino acids. The CDR3 here is CSARGREETQYF. In nucleotides, the CDR3 is TGCAGTGCTAGGGGGAGGGAGGAGACCCAGTACTTC.

The chain carries TRBV3-1 and TRBJ2-5, with D hard to call. The CDR3 covers 15 residues. Germline V lookup: CDR1 LGHDT, CDR2 YNNKEL (reference sequence). V lost 5 bases and J lost 0, with 13 bases in between. The CDR3 coding sequence is TGTGCCAGCAGCTCTTCGACTGTGTACCAAGAGACCCAGTACTTC. This encodes CASSSSTVYQETQYF.

This clonotype appeared many times. The V gene is TRBV24-1, the J gene TRBJ2-1; possible D gene TRBD1, 6 bases. The CDR3 is 17 residues long. Germline V gene data show CDR1 as KGHDR and CDR2 as SFDVKD. V lost 3 bases and J lost 3, with 17 bases in between. CDR3: CATSDPRAGTRYNEQFF. The CDR3, as DNA: TGTGCCACCAGTGATCCAAGAGCCGGGACACGCTACAATGAGCAGTTCTTC.

This clonotype has a handful of counts. The chain has TRBV7-9 and TRBJ1-6, with TRBD1 identical over 7 bases. The CDR3 covers 15 residues. The germline V gene has CDR1 SEHNR and CDR2 FQNEAQ (reference sequence). The V gene end was trimmed by 3 bases and the J gene end by 7 bases; junction bases not matched to a gene: 6. The CDR3: CASSLAGQRNSPLHF. The CDR3 region has the DNA TGTGCCAGCAGCTTGGCGGGACAGCGGAATTCACCCCTCCACTTT.

This clonotype occurred many times. The rearrangement links TRBV11-2 to TRBJ1-2; D is ambiguous. Germline CDR1 is SGHAT and CDR2 is FQNNGV. This CDR3 is built from 14 residues. Trimming removed 5 bases from V and 4 bases from J, with 14 bases in between. The CDR3 bases are TGTGCCAGCAGCGCTATTGTGGGAGGCTATGGCTACACCTTC. Translating it yields CASSAIVGGYGYTF.

The chain couples TRBV9 to TRBJ2-1; TRBD2 aligns across 13 bases. The V and J ends lost 4 bases and 1 base, in that order; junction bases with no gene match: 8. The germline V gene has CDR1 SGDLS and CDR2 YYNGEE. The CDR3 has 18 amino acids. The CDR3 spells CASSKPGLAGTSYNEQFF. In DNA form, the CDR3 reads TGTGCCAGCAGCAAACCGGGACTAGCGGGAACATCCTACAATGAGCAGTTCTTC.

In this sample, this clonotype turned up a few times. The J gene is TRBJ2-1, the V gene TRBV11-3, with a tentative D call TRBD1 (5 bases). This CDR3 spans 16 amino acids. The V gene's germline CDR1 is SGHNT and CDR2 YENEEA. Trimming stripped 4 bases from V and 4 bases from J, with 17 bases between. The CDR3 protein is CASSYSGQTAYNEQFF. The CDR3 region has the DNA TGTGCCAGCAGCTACTCAGGACAAACGGCATACAATGAGCAGTTCTTC.

The J gene is TRBJ2-7, the V gene TRBV28, with TRBD2 as a possible D gene (6 bases). CDR1 is MDHEN, CDR2 SYDVKM, per germline. Trimming pared 5 bases from V and 2 bases from J, leaving 19 bases between. The CDR3 covers 16 residues. The CDR3 DNA reads as TGTGCCAGCAGTCCCCCGCGGGCTAGCGCTACCTACGAGCAGTACTTC. Protein sequence: CASSPPRASATYEQYF.

In this sample, this clonotype turned up a few times. The chain links TRBV23-1 to TRBJ2-7; TRBD2 agrees at 10 bases. TRBV23-1 is noted as an ORF with a role that remains uncertain. J lost 4 bases, V lost 7 bases, and 13 bases had no gene match. This CDR3 region has 16 residues. DNA of the CDR3: TGCGCCAGCAAGGAAACGAGCGGGAGGGCGGTATACGAGCAGTACTTC. Translating gives CASKETSGRAVYEQYF.